The 27 T cell receptor beta chains given below trace back to one sample, sequenced in a study of blood T cell repertoires in COVID-19. Here immunoSEQ multiplex PCR was the method, and the copy in TCRdb shows in-frame clones only, minus some. The data show approximately 100,000 clones, approximately 81% seen once. The sample was peripheral blood. The receptors come from a human donor in a cohort sampled during active COVID-19.

The chain carries TRBV15 and TRBJ2-5, with TRBD1 identical over 8 bases. The CDR3 has 14 residues. Germline-derived CDR1 and CDR2 are LNHNV and YYDKDF (reference sequence). V was pared by 5 bases and J by 5 bases, with 7 bases of the junction left unmatched. Written as DNA, the CDR3 is TGTGCCACCAGCGAGGGACAGGCAAGCGAGACCCAGTACTTC. Its translation is CATSEGQASETQYF. The whole variable domain, remainder taken from reference TRBV15 and TRBJ2-5, is DAMVIQNPRYQVTQFGKPVTLSCSQTLNHNVMYWYQQKSSQAPKLLFHYYDKDFNNEADTPDNFQSRRPNTSFCFLDIRSPGLGDTAMYLCATSEGQASETQYFGPGTRLLVL.

This clone was counted many times. CDR3 coding DNA: TGTGCCAGCAGCTTTAACCCCGCCGCGGAACATACCTACAATGAGCAGTTCTTC. Translation gives CASSFNPAAEHTYNEQFF. This chain links TRBV7-9 with TRBJ2-1, with D uncertain. This CDR3 has 18 amino acids. Per germline, CDR1 SEHNR and CDR2 FQNEAQ (reference sequence). Trimming left V 3 bases short and J 2 bases short, with 20 bases between.

The chain is built from TRBV28 and TRBJ2-7; 7 bases align to TRBD2. CDR3 length: 15 residues. CDR1 is MDHEN, CDR2 SYDVKM, per germline. V lost 5 bases to trimming and J lost 3 bases; unmatched junction nucleotides: 10. The CDR3 nucleotides read TGTGCCAGCAGTGGGGGGGGTACACCCCTCTACGAGCAGTACTTC. The encoded protein is CASSGGGTPLYEQYF.

This clone was seen once. The rearrangement joins TRBV7-6 to TRBJ2-7, with a possible D match to TRBD1 (8 bases). This CDR3 contains 14 residues. Trimming removed 4 bases from V and 4 bases from J, with 14 bases in between. The V gene's germline CDR1 is SGHVS and CDR2 FNYEAQ. The CDR3: CASSSGQGGYEQYF. The CDR3 DNA follows: TGTGCCAGCAGCTCCGGACAGGGAGGGTACGAGCAGTACTTC.

This rearrangement joins TRBV28 to TRBJ1-1; D remains unclear. CDR3 size: 13 residues. CDR1 and CDR2 (germline): MDHEN, SYDVKM. V was trimmed by 10 bases and J by 11 bases, leaving 23 bases between them. Written as DNA, the CDR3 is TGTGCCACCAAACTAAACTCGCAGATTCTTGCTTTCTTT. It is translated as CATKLNSQILAFF.

V and J are TRBV11-1 and TRBJ2-7; a possible D gene is TRBD1 (6 bases). The CDR3 contains 15 residues. Germline loops: CDR1 SGHAT, CDR2 FQDESV (reference sequence). With 6 bases removed from V and 3 bases from J, the gap between germline ends came to 18 bases. Written as DNA, the CDR3 is TGTGCCAGCAGTGTTACTCGGGGACAAGACTACGAGCAGTACTTC. This encodes CASSVTRGQDYEQYF.

The rearrangement uses TRBV5-1 and TRBJ1-6; 11 bases match TRBD1. The CDR3 length is 16 residues. The V gene's germline CDR1 is SGHRS and CDR2 YFSETQ. V lost 3 bases, J lost 6 bases, and 5 bases stayed unmatched. CDR3: CASSYTGTGGNSPLHF. The CDR3 DNA reads TGCGCCAGCAGCTACACCGGGACAGGGGGTAATTCACCCCTCCACTTT.

V is TRBV28 and J is TRBJ2-5, with TRBD1 as a possible D gene (6 bases). The CDR3 spans 15 residues. The germline V and J ends were trimmed by 4 bases and 4 bases, with 16 bases remaining between them. From germline, CDR1 is MDHEN and CDR2 SYDVKM. CDR3 in amino acids: CASSSTDSYSETQYF. The CDR3 DNA reads as TGTGCCAGCAGTTCAACGGACAGCTACTCAGAGACCCAGTACTTC.

This clone appeared a single time. V gene TRBV5-1 combines with J gene TRBJ1-1; the D gene is possibly TRBD1 (6 bases). Germline V gives CDR1 SGHRS, CDR2 YFSETQ. This CDR3 has 13 residues. The V end was cut by 3 bases, the J end by 0 bases, with 6 bases between. This CDR3 reads CASSWDMNTEAFF. The CDR3 DNA reads as TGCGCCAGCAGCTGGGACATGAACACTGAAGCTTTCTTT.

The chain recombines TRBV7-2 with TRBJ2-1; 12 bases map to TRBD2. With V trimmed by 8 bases and J by 7 bases, 9 bases remained unmatched. This CDR3 is built from 15 residues. CDR1 is SGHTA and CDR2 is FQGNSA in the germline V gene. The CDR3 DNA sequence: TGTGCCAGCTGGAATGGACTAGCGGGAAAAAATGAGCAGTTCTTC. Its protein is CASWNGLAGKNEQFF.

The chain is built from TRBV19 and TRBJ2-7, with TRBD1 matching over 8 bases. Germline loops: CDR1 LNHDA, CDR2 SQIVND (reference sequence). The CDR3 covers 16 residues. The V and J ends lost 6 bases and 4 bases, in that order; junction bases with no gene match: 14. The DNA of the CDR3 is TGTGCCAGTAGCCTGCGGCTGGGACAGGCTCTTTACGAGCAGTACTTC. It codes for CASSLRLGQALYEQYF.

The chain couples TRBV15 to TRBJ2-1; 9 nucleotides align to TRBD1. The V and J ends lost 3 bases and 8 bases, in that order; junction bases with no gene match: 8. CDR1 is LNHNV and CDR2 is YYDKDF in the germline V gene (reference sequence). The CDR3 extends over 15 amino acids. The CDR3 reads CATSRDRGWGYEQFF. CDR3 DNA sequence: TGTGCCACCAGCAGGGACAGGGGATGGGGGTATGAGCAGTTCTTC.

The V and J genes are TRBV28 and TRBJ2-7, with D possibly matching TRBD1 (6 bases). The CDR3 is made up of 13 amino acids. V lost 7 bases to trimming and J lost 3 bases, with 13 bases between them. Germline V CDR1 and CDR2: MDHEN, SYDVKM. The CDR3 is CASTDGTYYEQYF. The CDR3 bases are TGTGCCAGCACCGACGGGACATACTACGAGCAGTACTTC.

This clone was counted only a few times. The V gene is TRBV14, the J gene TRBJ2-7; TRBD1 aligns across 8 bases. Germline-derived CDR1 and CDR2 are SGHDN and FVKESK. The CDR3 spans 17 residues. V shed 1 base and J 7 bases; nucleotides not matched to a gene: 15. The CDR3 bases are TGTGCCAGCAGCCAAGCTGTTACTTCCCAGGGGGCAAGAGAGCAGTACTTC. Protein product: CASSQAVTSQGAREQYF.

This clone is a singleton in its sample. The rearrangement joins TRBV9 to TRBJ2-1, with 11 bases identical to TRBD2. There are 15 residues in the CDR3. V gave up 3 bases and J gave up 3 bases; unmatched junction bases: 2. CDR1 and CDR2 from the germline V gene are SGDLS and YYNGEE. CDR3 bases: TGTGCCAGCAGCGAGGGACTAGCGGTCTACAATGAGCAGTTCTTC. It translates to CASSEGLAVYNEQFF.

The chain is built from TRBV28 and TRBJ2-6; 8 positions agree with TRBD1. This CDR3 comprises 16 residues. The germline gives CDR1 MDHEN, CDR2 SYDVKM. Trimming at V came to 8 bases and at J to 2 bases, leaving 8 bases not matched to a gene. The CDR3 loop reads CASYRTGLTGANVLTF. In DNA form, the CDR3 reads TGTGCCAGCTATAGGACAGGGCTAACTGGGGCCAACGTCCTGACTTTC.

The chain is built from TRBV10-2 and TRBJ2-6; D is possibly TRBD2 (6 bases). CDR1 and CDR2 from the germline V gene are WSHSY and SAAADI. Trimming took 1 base from V and 0 from J, leaving 10 bases between them. This CDR3 has 17 residues. CDR3 DNA: TGCGCCAGCAGTGAGTGGGGGGAAGGCTCTGGGGCCAACGTCCTGACTTTC. It encodes CASSEWGEGSGANVLTF.

This clone was counted a single time. The chain carries TRBV25-1 and TRBJ2-3; possibly TRBD1 for D (6 bases). The V gene lost 8 bases and the J gene lost 4 bases, with 22 bases spanning the gap. The CDR3 sequence is 16 residues long. CDR1 MGHDK and CDR2 SYGVNS come from the germline V gene. CDR3 amino acids: CASCPSAKGVADTQYF. The CDR3 DNA reads TGTGCCAGCTGCCCTTCGGCAAAGGGGGTCGCAGATACGCAGTATTTT.

The V call is TRBV9, the J call TRBJ2-7; the D gene is possibly TRBD2 (6 bases). V gave up 0 bases and J gave up 5 bases, with 18 bases separating them. The CDR3 has 16 amino acids. CDR1 and CDR2 (germline): SGDLS, YYNGEE. The CDR3 loop is CASSVEDSQGGHEQYF. The CDR3 bases are TGTGCCAGCAGCGTAGAGGATTCTCAGGGAGGCCACGAGCAGTACTTC.

The rearrangement joins TRBV29-1 to TRBJ1-2; D gene unclear. Trimming removed 5 bases at V and 8 bases at J, with 12 bases between. CDR1 SQVTM and CDR2 ANQGSEA come from the germline V gene. The CDR3 has 11 residues. The CDR3 loop reads CSVRMAEGYTF. CDR3 sequence (DNA): TGCAGCGTTAGAATGGCGGAAGGCTACACCTTC. The full variable domain, with the rest looked up from reference TRBV29-1 and TRBJ1-2, is SAVISQKPSRDICQRGTSLTIQCQVDSQVTMMFWYRQQPGQSLTLIATANQGSEATYESGFVIDKFPISRPNLTFSTLTVSNMSPEDSSIYLCSVRMAEGYTFGSGTRLTVV.

Points on this clone: Other DNA sequences in this sample translate to the same CDR3. The chain links TRBV4-1 to TRBJ1-4, with a possible D match to TRBD1 (6 bases). Trimming pared 4 bases from V and 8 bases from J, leaving 17 bases between. The germline V gene has CDR1 MGHRA and CDR2 YSYEKL. The CDR3 length is 15 residues. The CDR3 here is CASSPTGGAWEKLFF. DNA for the CDR3: TGCGCCAGCAGCCCTACCGGGGGGGCTTGGGAAAAACTGTTTTTT.

The chain combines TRBV7-6 with TRBJ2-7; TRBD2 agrees at 10 bases. The CDR3 has 16 amino acids. Trimming took 5 bases from V and 0 from J; bases not matched to a gene: 7. CDR1 SGHVS and CDR2 FNYEAQ come from the germline V gene. CDR3 sequence reads: CASSPLAGASSYEQYF. As DNA, the CDR3 is TGTGCCAGCAGCCCTCTAGCGGGAGCTAGCTCCTACGAGCAGTACTTC. The full variable domain, in which reference TRBV7-6 and TRBJ2-7 provide the parts outside the CDR3, is GAGVSQSPRYKVTKRGQDVALRCDPISGHVSLYWYRQALGQGPEFLTYFNYEAQQDKSGLPNDRFSAERPEGSISTLTIQRTEQRDSAMYRCASSPLAGASSYEQYFGPGTRLTVT.

The V and J genes are TRBV5-1 and TRBJ2-3; no firm D call. The germline V gene encodes CDR1 SGHRS and CDR2 YFSETQ. This CDR3 has 14 amino acids. The V end was cut by 0 bases, the J end by 3 bases, with 8 bases between. CDR3: CASSLAGVTDTQYF. For the CDR3, the DNA is TGCGCCAGCAGCTTGGCCGGTGTTACAGATACGCAGTATTTT.

V is TRBV12-5 and J is TRBJ1-4, with 8 bases matching TRBD1. This CDR3 region has 15 residues. Germline trimming cut 5 bases from V and 4 bases from J; bases unmatched to any gene: 6. Germline V gene sequence: CDR1 LGHNT, CDR2 FRNRAP. The CDR3 protein is CASGLLQGVNEKLFF. DNA of the CDR3: TGTGCTAGTGGTCTGCTACAGGGGGTTAATGAAAAACTGTTTTTT.

The rearrangement links TRBV3-1 (or the pseudogene TRBV3-2) to TRBJ2-3; TRBD2 matches 10 bases. The CDR3 runs to 17 residues. J gave up 1 base and V 1 base, and 5 bases lay outside the gene matches. Germline loops: CDR1 LGHDT, CDR2 YNNKEL (reference sequence). CDR3 coding DNA: TGTGCCAGCAGCCAAGTGCTAGCGGGGGCCGGCACAGATACGCAGTATTTT. It specifies CASSQVLAGAGTDTQYF.

This clone was seen just once. The chain carries TRBV9 and TRBJ2-7, with D possibly TRBD1 on 5 matching bases. Per germline, CDR1 SGDLS and CDR2 YYNGEE. The V end lost 2 bases, the J end lost 3 bases, and 15 bases lay between the germline ends. CDR3 size: 15 residues. The CDR3 loop is CASSVDAIRGYEQYF. The CDR3, as DNA: TGTGCCAGCAGCGTTGACGCAATTAGGGGCTACGAGCAGTACTTC.

The chain is built from TRBV11-3 and TRBJ1-1; 7 bases align to TRBD1. Germline V gene lookup returns CDR1 SGHNT and CDR2 YENEEA. This CDR3 spans 14 amino acids. V dropped 1 base and J dropped 2; count of bases not matched to a gene: 1. The CDR3 is CASSLGGGNTEAFF. In nucleotides, the CDR3 is TGTGCCAGCAGCTTAGGAGGGGGCAACACTGAAGCTTTCTTT.